This T cell receptor (beta chain) is drawn from a study of neoadjuvant nivolumab and ipilimumab in lung cancer. Clones were sequenced by immunoSEQ multiplex PCR, and TCRdb holds only the in-frame ones, with some missing. The profile shows 9,700 or so clones, around 77% of them singletons. Details on this clone: Its antigen is not known.

Broader study findings: From pretherapy to surgery, tumor richness and clonality rose with dual therapy.

Trimming shortened V by 6 bases and J by 4 bases, and 12 bases separated the two germline ends. The CDR3 extends over 14 amino acids. CDR1 and CDR2 (germline): LNHDA, SQIVND (reference sequence). The chain recombines TRBV19 with TRBJ2-2, with D tentatively TRBD2 (5 bases). The origin of this receptor is an adult with non-small cell lung cancer. Some clones in this sample may be carry-over from other donors' samples. The material sequenced was tumor tissue, taken after neoadjuvant nivolumab, alone or with ipilimumab, at or shortly before surgery. The CDR3 nucleotides are TGTGCCAGTAGGGAGAGTCGGGGCACCGGGGAGCTGTTTTTT. It yields the protein CASRESRGTGELFF.